This is a list of T cell receptor beta chains from one sample in a study of cytomegalovirus exposure and HLA in healthy donors. The data were produced by immunoSEQ multiplex PCR, yet TCRdb's version contains in-frame clones alone and is incomplete. The data contain about 130,000 clones, approximately 84% of them singletons. Sequenced input: PBMCs. Source of these receptors: a man aged 18 to 30 in good health and CMV-seropositive. Each CDR3 is given with its conserved first and last residue. Each record gives: clone size, V gene, D gene, J gene, CDR3 DNA, CDR3 protein. The D gene is left open where the match is weak. Some rows have no size entry. The others give once, few or many, or a class for an expanded clone.

clone_size: -
v_call: TRBV5-1
d_call: TRBD2
j_call: TRBJ2-2
cdr3_nt: TGCGCCAGCACCATTCGACTAGCGGCGAACACCGGGGAGCTGTTTTTT
cdr3_aa: CASTIRLAANTGELFF

clone_size: -
v_call: TRBV7-6
d_call: -
j_call: TRBJ2-5
cdr3_nt: TGTGCCAGCAGCGTCCCCCTGGAGACCCAGTACTTC
cdr3_aa: CASSVPLETQYF

clone_size: -
v_call: TRBV11-2
d_call: -
j_call: TRBJ2-5
cdr3_nt: TGTGCCAGCAGCATAGACAACCAAGAGACCCAGTACTTC
cdr3_aa: CASSIDNQETQYF

clone_size: few
v_call: TRBV12-2
d_call: -
j_call: TRBJ1-2
cdr3_nt: TGTGCAAGTCGGGTAGATGGCTACACCTTC
cdr3_aa: CASRVDGYTF

clone_size: -
v_call: TRBV7-9
d_call: TRBD2
j_call: TRBJ2-3
cdr3_nt: TGTGCCAGCAGCTTTGGGCTAGCGGGGGGCACAGATACGCAGTATTTT
cdr3_aa: CASSFGLAGGTDTQYF

clone_size: -
v_call: TRBV19
d_call: -
j_call: TRBJ1-3
cdr3_nt: TGTGCCAGTAGTATTAGGACACCTTACTCTGGAAACACCATATATTTT
cdr3_aa: CASSIRTPYSGNTIYF

clone_size: -
v_call: TRBV5-1
d_call: TRBD2
j_call: TRBJ2-5
cdr3_nt: TGCGCCAGCAGCTTGGTGCTAGCGGGACCTGAGACCCAGTACTTC
cdr3_aa: CASSLVLAGPETQYF

clone_size: -
v_call: TRBV30
d_call: -
j_call: TRBJ1-6
cdr3_nt: TGTGCCTGGAGTGGGGGGGGCGGTTCACCCCTCCACTTT
cdr3_aa: CAWSGGGGSPLHF

clone_size: -
v_call: TRBV27
d_call: -
j_call: TRBJ2-7
cdr3_nt: TGTGCCAGCAGCCAGACCCGGGGGGCCTCAACCACCTACGAGCAGTACTTC
cdr3_aa: CASSQTRGASTTYEQYF

clone_size: -
v_call: TRBV19
d_call: -
j_call: TRBJ1-4
cdr3_nt: TGTGCCAGTAGTACCGGGACATCGGGGGAAAAACTGTTTTTT
cdr3_aa: CASSTGTSGEKLFF

clone_size: -
v_call: TRBV5-1
d_call: -
j_call: TRBJ2-7
cdr3_nt: TGCGCCAGCAGCCTACCGACACGGAACTCCGAAAATTCCTACGAGCAGTACTTC
cdr3_aa: CASSLPTRNSENSYEQYF

clone_size: -
v_call: TRBV30
d_call: TRBD2
j_call: TRBJ2-5
cdr3_nt: TGTGCCTGGAGTGTACTAGCGGGGATGGAGACCCAGTACTTC
cdr3_aa: CAWSVLAGMETQYF

clone_size: -
v_call: TRBV9
d_call: -
j_call: TRBJ2-3
cdr3_nt: TGTGCCAGCAGCGTAGTCTCTACGAGCACAGATACGCAGTATTTT
cdr3_aa: CASSVVSTSTDTQYF

clone_size: -
v_call: TRBV5-4
d_call: TRBD1
j_call: TRBJ1-3
cdr3_nt: TGTGCCAGCAGCCTAGGACAGGGGGCTTCTGGAAACACCATATATTTT
cdr3_aa: CASSLGQGASGNTIYF

clone_size: -
v_call: TRBV5-4
d_call: -
j_call: TRBJ2-5
cdr3_nt: TGTGCCAGCAGCTCTCACGGGGGTGAGGAGACCCAGTACTTC
cdr3_aa: CASSSHGGEETQYF

clone_size: -
v_call: TRBV4-1
d_call: -
j_call: TRBJ2-1
cdr3_nt: TGCGCCAGCAGCCAAGTGGGGCCTAGCGCCGGATACAATGAGCAGTTCTTC
cdr3_aa: CASSQVGPSAGYNEQFF

clone_size: -
v_call: TRBV27
d_call: -
j_call: TRBJ1-1
cdr3_nt: TGTGCCAGCAGCCTTCGGGAGAACACTGAAGCTTTCTTT
cdr3_aa: CASSLRENTEAFF

clone_size: -
v_call: TRBV9
d_call: -
j_call: TRBJ1-4
cdr3_nt: TGTGCCAGCAGCCCACGACATTCAACGAATGAAAAACTGTTTTTT
cdr3_aa: CASSPRHSTNEKLFF

clone_size: -
v_call: TRBV19
d_call: TRBD1
j_call: TRBJ1-2
cdr3_nt: TGTGCCAGTAGCGGACAGGGGGACGACTATGGCTACACCTTC
cdr3_aa: CASSGQGDDYGYTF

clone_size: -
v_call: TRBV30
d_call: TRBD1
j_call: TRBJ1-3
cdr3_nt: TGTGCCTGGAGCCAGACAGGGACTGGAAACACCATATATTTT
cdr3_aa: CAWSQTGTGNTIYF

clone_size: -
v_call: TRBV4-1
d_call: -
j_call: TRBJ1-4
cdr3_nt: TGCGCCAGCAGCCAAGACAGTGCTAATGAAAAACTGTTTTTT
cdr3_aa: CASSQDSANEKLFF

clone_size: -
v_call: TRBV5-1
d_call: -
j_call: TRBJ2-3
cdr3_nt: TGCGCCAGCAGCTTGGGCGGCGCGGATACGCAGTATTTT
cdr3_aa: CASSLGGADTQYF

clone_size: -
v_call: TRBV27
d_call: -
j_call: TRBJ1-6
cdr3_nt: TGTGCCAGCAGTTTGATCCGGGGTTGGTCACCCCTCCACTTT
cdr3_aa: CASSLIRGWSPLHF

clone_size: -
v_call: TRBV11-2
d_call: -
j_call: TRBJ1-5
cdr3_nt: TGTGCCAGCAGCTTAGCAGGGGAGCCCAATCAGCCCCAGCATTTT
cdr3_aa: CASSLAGEPNQPQHF

clone_size: -
v_call: TRBV27
d_call: TRBD1
j_call: TRBJ1-1
cdr3_nt: TGTGCCAGTAAGGGACAGGGGGCTGGGGCCACTGAAGCTTTCTTT
cdr3_aa: CASKGQGAGATEAFF